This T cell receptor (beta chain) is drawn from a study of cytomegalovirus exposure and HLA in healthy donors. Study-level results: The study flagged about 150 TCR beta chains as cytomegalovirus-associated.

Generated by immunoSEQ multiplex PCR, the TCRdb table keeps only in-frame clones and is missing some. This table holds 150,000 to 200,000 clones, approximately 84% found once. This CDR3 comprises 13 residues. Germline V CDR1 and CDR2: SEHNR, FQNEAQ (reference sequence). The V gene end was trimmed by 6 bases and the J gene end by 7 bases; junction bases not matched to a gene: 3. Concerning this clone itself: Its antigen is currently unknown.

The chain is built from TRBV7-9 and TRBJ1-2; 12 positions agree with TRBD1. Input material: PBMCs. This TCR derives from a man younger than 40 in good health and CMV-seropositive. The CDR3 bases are TGTGCCAGCAGTGGGACAGGGGGCGGTGGCTACACCTTC. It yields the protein CASSGTGGGGYTF.